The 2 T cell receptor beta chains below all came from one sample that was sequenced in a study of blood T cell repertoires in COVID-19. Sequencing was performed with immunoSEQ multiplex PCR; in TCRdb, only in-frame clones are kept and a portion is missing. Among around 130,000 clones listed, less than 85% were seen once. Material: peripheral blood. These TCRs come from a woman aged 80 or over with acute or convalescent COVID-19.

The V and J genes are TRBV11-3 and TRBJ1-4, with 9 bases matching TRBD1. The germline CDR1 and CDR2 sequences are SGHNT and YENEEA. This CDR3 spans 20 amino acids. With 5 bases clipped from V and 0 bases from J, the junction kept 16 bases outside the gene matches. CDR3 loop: CASSPSAGTGTTTTNEKLFF. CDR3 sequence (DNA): TGTGCCAGCAGCCCTAGCGCCGGGACAGGGACAACTACAACTAATGAAAAACTGTTTTTT. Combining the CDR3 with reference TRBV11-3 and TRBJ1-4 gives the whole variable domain EAGVVQSPRYKIIEKKQPVAFWCNPISGHNTLYWYLQNLGQGPELLIRYENEEAVDDSQLPKDRFSAERLKGVDSTLKIQPAELGDSAVYLCASSPSAGTGTTTTNEKLFFGSGTQLSVL.

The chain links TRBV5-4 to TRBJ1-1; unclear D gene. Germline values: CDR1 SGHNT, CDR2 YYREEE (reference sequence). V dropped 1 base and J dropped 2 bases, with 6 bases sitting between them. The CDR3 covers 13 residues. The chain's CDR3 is CASSLPENTEAFF. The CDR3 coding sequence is TGTGCCAGCAGCTTGCCAGAAAACACTGAAGCTTTCTTT. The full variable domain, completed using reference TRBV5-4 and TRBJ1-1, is ETGVTQSPTHLIKTRGQQVTLRCSSQSGHNTVSWYQQALGQGPQFIFQYYREEENGRGNFPPRFSGLQFPNYSSELNVNALELDDSALYLCASSLPENTEAFFGQGTRLTVV.